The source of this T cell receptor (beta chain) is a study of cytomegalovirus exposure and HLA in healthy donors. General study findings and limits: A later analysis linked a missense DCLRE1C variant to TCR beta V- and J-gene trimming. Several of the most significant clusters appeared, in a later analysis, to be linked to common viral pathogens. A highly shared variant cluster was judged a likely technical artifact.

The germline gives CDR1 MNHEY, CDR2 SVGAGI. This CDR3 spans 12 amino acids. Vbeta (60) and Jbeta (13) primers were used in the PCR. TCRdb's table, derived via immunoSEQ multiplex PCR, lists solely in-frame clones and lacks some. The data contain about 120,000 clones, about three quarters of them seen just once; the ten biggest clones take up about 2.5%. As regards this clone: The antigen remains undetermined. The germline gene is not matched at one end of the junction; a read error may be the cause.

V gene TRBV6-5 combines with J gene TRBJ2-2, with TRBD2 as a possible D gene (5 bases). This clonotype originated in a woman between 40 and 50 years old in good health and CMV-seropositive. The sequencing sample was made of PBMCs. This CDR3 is CASSELPGELLF. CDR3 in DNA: TGTGCCAGCAGTGAGTTGCCCGGGGAGCTGCTTTTT.